This TCR beta chain derives from a study of preoperative IRX-2 immunotherapy in early breast cancer (dated by TCRdb to about 2019). The meaning of the sample's treatment or condition label: preoperative locoregional IRX-2 cytokine immunotherapy. The samples were obtained from a phase Ib study in which preoperative, locoregional IRX-2 cytokine immunotherapy intended to prime immune responses was tested. Before surgery, IRX-2 was given to the donors, who were patients with early-stage breast cancer. Concerning this clone itself: Its specific antigen is unknown. Nothing much larger sits one base from this clone, and base qualities are not available.

The CDR3 runs 13 amino acids, cysteine and phenylalanine included. The kept DNA is CDR3 alone, 39 bases in frame from the first base. After removal of 10 bases from V and 1 base from J, the junction retains 5 bases not matched to a gene. According to the germline V gene (reference sequence), CDR1 reads LNHDA and CDR2 reads SQIVND. Library generation was performed with the immunoSEQ multiplex PCR assay. The source is immuneACCESS, and TCRdb retained only in-frame sequences with V and J called. Part of the clones is not carried over; for the studies checked, unresolved V genes explain less than half of this, and the remainder is unexplained. This sample is represented by more than 30,000 clones; approximately 89% of them were singletons. Clones ranked in the top ten supply 1.6% of the sample.

The specimen comprised tumor tissue, sampled after IRX-2 immunotherapy. The V gene is TRBV19 and the J gene is TRBJ2-5, with 8 middle bases fitting TRBD2. The origin of this receptor is a human donor with breast cancer. The CDR3 loop reads CATTSGGQETQYF. The nucleotide sequence is given as TGTGCCACTACTAGCGGAGGCCAAGAGACCCAGTACTTC.